This T cell receptor (beta chain) was sequenced for a study of technical replicates of blood from four donors. Assay: immunoSEQ multiplex PCR; the TCRdb copy retains only in-frame clones and omits some. The sample has about 84,000 clones; 97% are singletons. CDR1 and CDR2 (germline): MNHEY, SMNVEV (reference sequence). V gave up 6 bases and J gave up 1 base, with 15 bases separating them. The CDR3 consists of 15 residues. This receptor was taken from a human donor in good health. This chain uses TRBV27 with TRBJ1-1; the D gene is possibly TRBD1 (6 bases). Sequenced input: T cells isolated from PBMCs. The CDR3, as DNA: TGTGCCAGCAGAGCAAACAGGGATTGGAACACTGAAGCTTTCTTT. It codes for CASRANRDWNTEAFF.